What follows is one TCR beta chain and its context. Germline CDR1 and CDR2: DFQATT and SNEGSKA (reference sequence). V lost 6 bases to trimming and J lost 4 bases, with 11 bases between them. This CDR3 comprises 12 residues. These data belong to a study of CDR3 diversity in severe acne. TCRdb processed the PCR reads anew with MiXCR; each CDR3 protein has one entry. Here the sample spans more than 80,000 distinct CDR3 sequences, around 47% being singletons. The J gene is TRBJ2-3, the V gene TRBV20-1; possible D gene TRBD2, 6 bases. This sequence originates from a male donor with severe acne vulgaris. Source material: blood. This chain's CDR3 is CSAWRDADTQYF. CDR3 nucleotides: TGCAGTGCATGGCGGGATGCAGATACGCAGTATTTT.